The T cell receptor (beta chain) described here comes from a study of PD-L1 blockade in urothelial cancer. Study-wide context: Males with bladder-origin urothelial cancer made up about 90% of the 29 patients. Blood analysis was done at 3 weeks (second dose) and 6 weeks after treatment began.

V shed 5 bases, J shed 15 bases, and the junction held 12 bases outside the gene matches. Germline lookup yields CDR1 SEHNR and CDR2 FQNEAQ (reference sequence). This CDR3 spans 13 amino acids. The assay was immunoSEQ multiplex PCR, and TCRdb's table has in-frame clones only and misses some. In the table there are 40,000 to 60,000 clones, around 74% of which are singletons. This clone was recorded a few times. Indicated time point: pretreatment peripheral blood. The clonotype originates from a man between 65 and 85 years old with urothelial cancer. This chain joins TRBV7-9 and TRBJ2-1; 8 bases align to TRBD1. Sequences were derived from PBMCs, sampled around atezolizumab (anti-PD-L1) treatment. CDR3 sequence reads: CASSPGQAHEAFF. CDR3 in DNA: TGTGCCAGCAGCCCGGGACAGGCCCACGAGGCGTTCTTC.